This T cell receptor beta chain is from a study of T cells in Graves' hyperthyroidism and ophthalmopathy. Recently diagnosed hyperthyroidism of less than 2 months' duration affected patients aged 18 to 65. Exclusion criteria comprised uncontrolled infection, other autoimmune disease, pregnancy or lactation. Used for diagnoses were clinical symptoms, serum thyroxine and TRAb, thyroid ultrasound and orbital computed tomography. The CDR3 has 13 residues. V was cut by 3 bases and J by 3 bases, with 9 bases left in between. CDR1 is SQVTM and CDR2 is ANQGSEA in the germline V gene. Study outcomes and limitations: Blood also showed most of the thyroid clonotypes that were expanded above 0.001.

This clonotype was counted ten times or more. The antigen is undetermined. Template material for amplifying TCR beta CDR3 regions consisted of RNA transcripts. HTBI primers were employed in a first-round RT-PCR of the TCR CDR3. Each CDR3 protein is one row after TCRdb ran MiXCR on the multiplex PCR reads. The sample includes about 350,000 distinct CDR3 sequences, approximately 18% seen only once; the top ten take 30% to 35%. The receptor was isolated from a woman under 40 with Graves' hyperthyroidism that later progressed to Graves' ophthalmopathy. The J gene is TRBJ2-1, the V gene TRBV29-1, with D perhaps TRBD2 (6 bases). Material for sequencing was blood. The CDR3 region has the DNA TGCAGCGTTGAGGGAGGCAGCTACAATGAGCAGTTCTTC. This encodes CSVEGGSYNEQFF.